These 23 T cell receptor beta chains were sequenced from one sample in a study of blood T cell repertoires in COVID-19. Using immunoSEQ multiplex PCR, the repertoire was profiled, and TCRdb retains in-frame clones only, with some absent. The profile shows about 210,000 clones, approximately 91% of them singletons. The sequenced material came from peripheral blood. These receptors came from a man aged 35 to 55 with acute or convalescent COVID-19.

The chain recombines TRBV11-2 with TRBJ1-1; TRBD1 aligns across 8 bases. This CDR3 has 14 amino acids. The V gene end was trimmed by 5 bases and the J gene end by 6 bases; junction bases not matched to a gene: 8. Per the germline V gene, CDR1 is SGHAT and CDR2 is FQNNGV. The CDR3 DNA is TGTGCCAGCAGCCCCCTTGACAGGGGCGCTGAAGCTTTCTTT. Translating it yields CASSPLDRGAEAFF.

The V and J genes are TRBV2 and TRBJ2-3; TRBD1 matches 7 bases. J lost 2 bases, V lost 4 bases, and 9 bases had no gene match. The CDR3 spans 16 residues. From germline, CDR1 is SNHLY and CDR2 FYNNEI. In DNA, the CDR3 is TGTGCCAGCAGTGTCCAGGGACAGCTTTTCACAGATACGCAGTATTTT. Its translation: CASSVQGQLFTDTQYF.

The CDR3 reads CASRDAGGINTEAFF. In DNA, the CDR3 is TGTGCCAGCAGAGACGCAGGGGGAATTAACACTGAAGCTTTCTTT. V usage is TRBV6-5 and J usage is TRBJ1-1, with 7 bases that match TRBD1. V was clipped by 6 bases and J by 2 bases; unmatched bases: 9. CDR3 size: 15 residues. CDR1 and CDR2 (germline): MNHEY, SVGAGI.

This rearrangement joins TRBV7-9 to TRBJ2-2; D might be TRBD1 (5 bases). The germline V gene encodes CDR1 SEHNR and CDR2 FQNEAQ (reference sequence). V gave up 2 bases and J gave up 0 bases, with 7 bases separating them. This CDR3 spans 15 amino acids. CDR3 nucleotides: TGTGCCAGCAGCTTACAGGGCACGAACACCGGGGAGCTGTTTTTT. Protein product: CASSLQGTNTGELFF.

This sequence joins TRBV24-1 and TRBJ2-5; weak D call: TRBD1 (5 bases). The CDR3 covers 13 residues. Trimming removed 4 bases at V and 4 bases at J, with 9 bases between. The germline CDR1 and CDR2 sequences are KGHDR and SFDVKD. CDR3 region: CATSDPGLETQYF. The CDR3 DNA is TGTGCCACCAGTGACCCAGGGTTAGAGACCCAGTACTTC.

The CDR3 loop is CASKLRTGEGEQFF. The DNA of the CDR3 is TGTGCCAGCAAGTTGAGGACTGGGGAGGGTGAGCAGTTCTTC. This rearrangement joins TRBV2 to TRBJ2-1; 7 positions match TRBD2. Germline CDR1 and CDR2: SNHLY and FYNNEI. The CDR3 runs 14 residues. V was clipped by 7 bases and J by 9 bases; unmatched bases: 12.

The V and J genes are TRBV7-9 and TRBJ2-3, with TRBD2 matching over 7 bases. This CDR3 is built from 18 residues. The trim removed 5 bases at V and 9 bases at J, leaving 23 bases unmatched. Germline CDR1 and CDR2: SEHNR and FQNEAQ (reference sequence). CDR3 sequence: CASSHKVVGEGQGETQYF. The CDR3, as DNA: TGTGCCAGCAGCCATAAAGTCGTCGGGGAGGGCCAAGGGGAGACGCAGTATTTT.

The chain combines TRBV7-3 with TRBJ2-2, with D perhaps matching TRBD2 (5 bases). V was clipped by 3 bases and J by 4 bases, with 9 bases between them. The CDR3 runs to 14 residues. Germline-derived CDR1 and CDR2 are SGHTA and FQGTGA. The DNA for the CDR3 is TGTGCCAGCAGCTTGTCGGGGAGCACCGGGGAGCTGTTTTTT. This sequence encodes CASSLSGSTGELFF. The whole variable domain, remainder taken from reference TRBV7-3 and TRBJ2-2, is GAGVSQTPSNKVTEKGKYVELRCDPISGHTALYWYRQSLGQGPEFLIYFQGTGAADDSGLPNDRFFAVRPEGSVSTLKIQRTERGDSAVYLCASSLSGSTGELFFGEGSRLTVL.

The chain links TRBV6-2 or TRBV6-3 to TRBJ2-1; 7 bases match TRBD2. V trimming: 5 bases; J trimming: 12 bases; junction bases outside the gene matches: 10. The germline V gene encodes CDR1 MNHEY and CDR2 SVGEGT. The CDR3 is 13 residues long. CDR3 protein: CASSPGDGGVQFF. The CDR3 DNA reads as TGTGCCAGCAGTCCCGGGGATGGGGGGGTGCAGTTCTTC.

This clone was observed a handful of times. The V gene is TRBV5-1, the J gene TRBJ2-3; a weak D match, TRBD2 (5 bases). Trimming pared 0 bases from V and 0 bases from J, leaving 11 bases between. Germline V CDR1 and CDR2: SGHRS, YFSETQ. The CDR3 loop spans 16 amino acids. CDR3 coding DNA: TGCGCCAGCAGCTTGGCTTCCGGGGTTAGCACAGATACGCAGTATTTT. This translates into CASSLASGVSTDTQYF.

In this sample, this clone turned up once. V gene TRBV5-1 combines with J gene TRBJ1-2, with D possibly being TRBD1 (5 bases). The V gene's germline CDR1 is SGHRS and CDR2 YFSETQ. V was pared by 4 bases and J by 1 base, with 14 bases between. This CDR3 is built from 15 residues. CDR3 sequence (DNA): TGCGCCAGCAGCCTCGAGTCGACAGTTAACTATGGCTACACCTTC. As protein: CASSLESTVNYGYTF.

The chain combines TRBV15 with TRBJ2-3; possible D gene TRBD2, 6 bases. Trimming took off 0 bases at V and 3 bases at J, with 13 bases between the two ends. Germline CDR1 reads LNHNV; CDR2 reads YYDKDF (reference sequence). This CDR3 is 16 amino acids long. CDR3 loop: CATSRDRAGTTDTQYF. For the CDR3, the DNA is TGTGCCACCAGCAGAGATCGGGCGGGGACGACAGATACGCAGTATTTT.

Here the CDR3 DNA reads TGTGCCAGCAGCCCTACTAGCGGGATTCAGTACTTC. Translation gives CASSPTSGIQYF. This chain joins TRBV2 and TRBJ2-7; 10 bases match TRBD2. This CDR3 has 12 residues. Unmatched junction bases numbered 6, after V lost 6 bases and J lost 10 bases. Germline V gene data show CDR1 as SNHLY and CDR2 as FYNNEI.

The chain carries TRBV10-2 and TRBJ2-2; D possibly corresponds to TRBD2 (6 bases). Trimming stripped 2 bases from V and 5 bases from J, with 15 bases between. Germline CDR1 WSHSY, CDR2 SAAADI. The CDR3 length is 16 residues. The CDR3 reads CASSEAGRVGTGELFF. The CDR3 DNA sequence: TGCGCCAGCAGTGAGGCGGGAAGAGTGGGGACCGGGGAGCTGTTTTTT.

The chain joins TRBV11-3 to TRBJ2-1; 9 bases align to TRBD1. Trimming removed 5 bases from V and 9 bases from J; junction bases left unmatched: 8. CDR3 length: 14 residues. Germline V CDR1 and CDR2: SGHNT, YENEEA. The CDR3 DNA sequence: TGTGCCAGCAGCCCCCGGACAGGGGCCGGTGAGCAGTTCTTC. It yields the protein CASSPRTGAGEQFF. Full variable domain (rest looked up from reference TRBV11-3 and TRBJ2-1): EAGVVQSPRYKIIEKKQPVAFWCNPISGHNTLYWYLQNLGQGPELLIRYENEEAVDDSQLPKDRFSAERLKGVDSTLKIQPAELGDSAVYLCASSPRTGAGEQFFGPGTRLTVL.

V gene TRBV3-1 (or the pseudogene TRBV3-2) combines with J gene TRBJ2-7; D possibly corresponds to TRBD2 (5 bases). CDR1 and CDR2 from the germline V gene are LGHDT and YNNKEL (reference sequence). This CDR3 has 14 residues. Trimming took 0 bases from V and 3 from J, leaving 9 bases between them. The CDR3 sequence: CASSQDRRYYEQYF. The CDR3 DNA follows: TGTGCCAGCAGCCAAGATAGGAGGTACTACGAGCAGTACTTC.

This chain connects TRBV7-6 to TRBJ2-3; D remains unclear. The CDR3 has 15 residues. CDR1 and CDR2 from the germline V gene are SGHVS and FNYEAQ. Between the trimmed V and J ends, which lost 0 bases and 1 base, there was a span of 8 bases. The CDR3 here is CASSLALAGTDTQYF. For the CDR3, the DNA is TGTGCCAGCAGCTTAGCGCTTGCAGGCACAGATACGCAGTATTTT.

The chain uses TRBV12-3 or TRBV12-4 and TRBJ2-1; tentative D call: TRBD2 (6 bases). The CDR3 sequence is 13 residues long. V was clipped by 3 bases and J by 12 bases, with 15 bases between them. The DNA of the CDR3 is TGTGCCAGCAGTTTGGGACTCCTAATCGCGCAGTTCTTC. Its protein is CASSLGLLIAQFF.

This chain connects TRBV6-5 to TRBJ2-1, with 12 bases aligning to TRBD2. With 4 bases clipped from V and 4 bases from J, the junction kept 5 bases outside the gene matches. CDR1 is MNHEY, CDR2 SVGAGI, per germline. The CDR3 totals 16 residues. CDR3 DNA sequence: TGTGCCAGCAGTTCCCTAGCGGGGGGGCCGTACAATGAGCAGTTCTTC. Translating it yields CASSSLAGGPYNEQFF.

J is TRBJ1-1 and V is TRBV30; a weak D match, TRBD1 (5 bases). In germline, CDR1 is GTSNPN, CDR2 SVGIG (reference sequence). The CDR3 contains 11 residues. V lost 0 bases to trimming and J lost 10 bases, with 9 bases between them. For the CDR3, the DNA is TGTGCCTGGAGTGTAGGGGTGGGAGCTTTCTTT. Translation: CAWSVGVGAFF.

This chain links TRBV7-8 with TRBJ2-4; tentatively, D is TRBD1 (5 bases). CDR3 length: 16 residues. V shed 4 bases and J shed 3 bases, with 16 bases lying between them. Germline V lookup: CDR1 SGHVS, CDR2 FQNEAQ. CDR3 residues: CASSSQTQGIKNIQYF. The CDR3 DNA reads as TGTGCCAGCAGCTCCCAGACCCAGGGAATCAAAAACATTCAGTACTTC.

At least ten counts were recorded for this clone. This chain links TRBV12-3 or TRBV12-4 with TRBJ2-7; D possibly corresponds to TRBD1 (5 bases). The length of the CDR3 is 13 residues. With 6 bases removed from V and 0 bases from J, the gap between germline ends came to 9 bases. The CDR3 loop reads CASRTGSSYEQYF. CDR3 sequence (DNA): TGTGCCAGCAGAACAGGCAGCTCCTACGAGCAGTACTTC.

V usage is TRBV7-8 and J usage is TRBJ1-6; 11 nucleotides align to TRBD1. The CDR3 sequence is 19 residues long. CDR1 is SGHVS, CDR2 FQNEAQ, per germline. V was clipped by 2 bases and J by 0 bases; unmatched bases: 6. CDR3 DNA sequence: TGTGCCAGCAGCTTAAGGACAGGGGGCTTGAGCTCCTATAATTCACCCCTCCACTTT. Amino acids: CASSLRTGGLSSYNSPLHF.